What follows is one TCR beta chain and its context. This sample is part of a study of blood T cell repertoires in COVID-19. Study summary: Donors in the United States, Italy and Spain gave samples during acute or convalescent COVID-19. Sources were T cells, B-cell-depleted T cells, or PBMCs; the material itself was cDNA or gDNA.

In the authors' methods: Estimation of nucleated cell counts relied on the amplification of reference gene primers. Clones were read by immunoSEQ multiplex PCR, and TCRdb kept only the in-frame ones, dropping some. For V, J and clone size, that table is used; D and trimming come from the DNA. In the table there are about 120,000 clones, roughly 83% of which are singletons. The clonotype was recovered from a woman of 80 years or more with acute or convalescent COVID-19. Input material: peripheral blood.

The CDR3 bases are TGTGCCACCAGCACTACGGGTCGCAATCAGCCCCAGCATTTT. As protein: CATSTTGRNQPQHF. This chain links TRBV24-1 with TRBJ1-5; D gene ambiguous. This CDR3 has 14 amino acids. The ends were cut back, 7 bases at V and 2 bases at J, with 11 bases in the middle. CDR1 is KGHDR, CDR2 SFDVKD, per germline.